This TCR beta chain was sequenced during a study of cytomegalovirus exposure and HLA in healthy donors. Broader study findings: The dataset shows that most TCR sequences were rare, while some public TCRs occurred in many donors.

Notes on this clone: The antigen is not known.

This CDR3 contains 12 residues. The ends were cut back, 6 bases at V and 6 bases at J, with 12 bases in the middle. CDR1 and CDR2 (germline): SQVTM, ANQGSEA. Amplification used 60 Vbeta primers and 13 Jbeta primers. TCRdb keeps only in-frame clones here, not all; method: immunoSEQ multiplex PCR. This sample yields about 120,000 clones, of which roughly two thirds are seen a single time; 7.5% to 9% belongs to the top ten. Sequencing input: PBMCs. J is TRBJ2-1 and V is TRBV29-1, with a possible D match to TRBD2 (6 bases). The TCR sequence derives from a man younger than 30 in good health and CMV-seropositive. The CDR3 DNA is TGCAGCGTAAGACTAGTTGGCAATGAGCAGTTCTTC. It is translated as CSVRLVGNEQFF.